This TCR beta chain was captured by sequencing in a study of regulatory T cells in long-lasting Graves disease. At the level of the study: Graves' cases, newly diagnosed, had used antithyroid drugs under 3 months.

Looked up from germline, CDR1 is LNHNV and CDR2 is YYDKDF (reference sequence). V was trimmed by 0 bases and J by 1 base, leaving 13 bases between them. The CDR3 has 16 residues. Arm-PCR of CDR3 regions and iRepertoire HTBI primers were the basis on which TCR beta libraries were built. One entry per CDR3 protein, called by TCRdb with MiXCR from the multiplex PCR reads. The sample lists approximately 480,000 distinct CDR3 sequences; about 17% were seen once. The time point here: newly diagnosed GD, antithyroid drugs for less than 3 months. Construction of the TCR library relied on RNA isolated from PBMCs. Patients all came to the study from an endocrinology department in Xi'an, China. These same data were also listed under a study on T cells in Graves' hyperthyroidism and ophthalmopathy. As that study records: Each diagnosis drew on symptoms, thyroxine, TRAb, thyroid ultrasound and orbital computed tomography findings. First-round RT-PCR with HTBI primers amplified the TCR CDR3 region.

The chain uses TRBV15 and TRBJ2-7; unclear D gene. The TCR sequence derives from a man aged 35-49 years with Graves disease. The material sequenced was peripheral blood mononuclear cells (PBMCs), taken at new diagnosis, from a patient treated with antithyroid drugs. CDR3 sequence (DNA): TGTGCCACCAGCAGAGACCAGGACGGAACGTCCTACGAGCAGTACTTC. It specifies CATSRDQDGTSYEQYF.